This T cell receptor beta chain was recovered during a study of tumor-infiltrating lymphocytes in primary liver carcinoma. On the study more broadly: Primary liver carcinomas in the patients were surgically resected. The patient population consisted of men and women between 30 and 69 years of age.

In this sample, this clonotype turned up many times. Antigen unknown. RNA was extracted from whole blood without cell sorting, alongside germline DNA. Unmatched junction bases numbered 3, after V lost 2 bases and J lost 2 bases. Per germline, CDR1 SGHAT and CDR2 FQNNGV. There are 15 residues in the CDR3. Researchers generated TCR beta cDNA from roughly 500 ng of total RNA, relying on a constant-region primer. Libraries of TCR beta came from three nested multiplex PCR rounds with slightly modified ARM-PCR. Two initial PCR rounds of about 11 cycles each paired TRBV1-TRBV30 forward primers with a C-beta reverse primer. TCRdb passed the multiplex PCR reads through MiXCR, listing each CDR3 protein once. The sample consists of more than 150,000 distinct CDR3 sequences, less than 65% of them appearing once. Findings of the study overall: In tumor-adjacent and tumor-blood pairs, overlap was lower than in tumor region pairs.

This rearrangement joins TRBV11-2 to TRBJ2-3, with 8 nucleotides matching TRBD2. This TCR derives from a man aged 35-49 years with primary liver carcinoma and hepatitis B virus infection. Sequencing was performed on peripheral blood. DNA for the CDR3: TGTGCCAGCAGCTTAAGCGGGAGATCCACAGATACGCAGTATTTT. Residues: CASSLSGRSTDTQYF.